The T cell receptor (beta chain) under discussion was sequenced for a study of Ad26.COV2.S vaccination and SARS-CoV-2 variants. Overall study: Once or twice, 56 days apart, Ad26.COV2.S was delivered intramuscularly. Study outcomes and limitations: Placebo recipients trailed vaccine recipients in spike-specific TCR breadth. Non-spike TCR breadth showed similarity between vaccine and placebo recipients.

Libraries were prepared by immunoSEQ multiplex PCR; TCRdb keeps only in-frame clonotypes and omits some of them. This sample has fewer than 500,000 clones, with around 91% found just once. Treatment in this sample: 19 received Ad26.COV2.S at low or high dose, single or two shots; 5 received placebo; per-sample allocation not given. After the first vaccine or placebo injection, samples were drawn on day 63. With regard to this clone: Its matching antigen is unknown.

Per the germline V gene, CDR1 is SGHNT and CDR2 is YENEEA. Trimming removed 1 base from V and 3 bases from J, with 16 bases in between. The CDR3 is made up of 16 amino acids. The sequence came from a person aged 18-65 years who received the Ad26.COV2.S COVID-19 vaccine or a placebo. The chain is built from TRBV11-3 and TRBJ2-7; D unclear. Sequencing used peripheral blood, obtained in a trial of Ad26.COV2.S vaccine versus placebo. The CDR3, as DNA: TGTGCCAGCAGCTTAGGACCGCCGACCCATAACTACGAGCAGTACTTC. Its protein product is CASSLGPPTHNYEQYF.